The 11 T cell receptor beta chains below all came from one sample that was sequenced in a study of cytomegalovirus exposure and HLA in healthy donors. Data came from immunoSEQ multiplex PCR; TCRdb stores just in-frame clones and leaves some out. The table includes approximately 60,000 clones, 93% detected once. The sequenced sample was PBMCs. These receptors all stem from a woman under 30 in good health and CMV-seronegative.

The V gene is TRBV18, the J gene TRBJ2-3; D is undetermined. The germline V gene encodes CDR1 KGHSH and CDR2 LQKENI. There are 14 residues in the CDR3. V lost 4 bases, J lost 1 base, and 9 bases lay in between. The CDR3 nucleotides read TGTGCCAGCTCACGCGACACTCGCACAGATACGCAGTATTTT. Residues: CASSRDTRTDTQYF.

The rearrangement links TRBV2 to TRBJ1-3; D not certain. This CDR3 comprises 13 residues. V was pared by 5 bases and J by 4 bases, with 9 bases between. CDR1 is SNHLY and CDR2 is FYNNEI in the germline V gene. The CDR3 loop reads CASSQSRGNTIYF. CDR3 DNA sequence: TGTGCCAGCAGTCAATCACGGGGAAACACCATATATTTT.

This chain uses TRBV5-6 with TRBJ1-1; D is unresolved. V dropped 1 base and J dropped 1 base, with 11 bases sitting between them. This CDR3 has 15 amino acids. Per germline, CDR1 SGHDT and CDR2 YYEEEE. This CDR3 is CASSLPFFPNTEAFF. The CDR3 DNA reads TGTGCCAGCAGCTTGCCGTTTTTTCCGAACACTGAAGCTTTCTTT.

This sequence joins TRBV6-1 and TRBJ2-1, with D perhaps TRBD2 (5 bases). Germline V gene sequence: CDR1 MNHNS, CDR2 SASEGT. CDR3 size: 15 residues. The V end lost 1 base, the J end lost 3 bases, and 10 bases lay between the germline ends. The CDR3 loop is CASSEVWGDYNEQFF. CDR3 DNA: TGTGCCAGCAGTGAAGTTTGGGGAGACTACAATGAGCAGTTCTTC.

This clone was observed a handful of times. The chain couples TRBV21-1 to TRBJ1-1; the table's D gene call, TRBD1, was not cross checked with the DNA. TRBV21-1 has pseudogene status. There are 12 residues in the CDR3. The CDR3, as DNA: TGTGCCAGCCCCCCCCCAAACACTGAAGCTTTCTTT. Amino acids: CASPPPNTEAFF.

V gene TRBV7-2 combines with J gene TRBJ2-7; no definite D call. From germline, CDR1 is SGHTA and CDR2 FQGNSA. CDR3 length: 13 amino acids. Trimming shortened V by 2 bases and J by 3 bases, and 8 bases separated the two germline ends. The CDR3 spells CASSLTKNYEQYV. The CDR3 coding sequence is TGTGCCAGCAGCTTAACCAAGAACTACGAGCAGTACGTC.

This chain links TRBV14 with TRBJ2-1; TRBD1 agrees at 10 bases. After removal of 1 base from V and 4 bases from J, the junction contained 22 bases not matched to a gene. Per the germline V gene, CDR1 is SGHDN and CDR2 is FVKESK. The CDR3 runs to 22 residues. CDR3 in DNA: TGTGCCAGCAGCCAAGTCATCCCACGGGGGGGACTGGGACAGGGGTTGTACAATGAGCAGTTCTTC. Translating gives CASSQVIPRGGLGQGLYNEQFF. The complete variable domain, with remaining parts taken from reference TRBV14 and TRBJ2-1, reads EAGVTQFPSHSVIEKGQTVTLRCDPISGHDNLYWYRRVMGKEIKFLLHFVKESKQDESGMPNNRFLAERTGGTYSTLKVQPAELEDSGVYFCASSQVIPRGGLGQGLYNEQFFGPGTRLTVL.

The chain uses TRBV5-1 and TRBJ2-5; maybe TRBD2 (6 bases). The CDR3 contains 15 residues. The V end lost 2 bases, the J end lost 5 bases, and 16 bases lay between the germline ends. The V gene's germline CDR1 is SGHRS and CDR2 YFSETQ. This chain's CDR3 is CASSFSPTGRETQYF. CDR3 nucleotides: TGCGCCAGCAGCTTCTCCCCGACGGGGAGGGAGACCCAGTACTTC.

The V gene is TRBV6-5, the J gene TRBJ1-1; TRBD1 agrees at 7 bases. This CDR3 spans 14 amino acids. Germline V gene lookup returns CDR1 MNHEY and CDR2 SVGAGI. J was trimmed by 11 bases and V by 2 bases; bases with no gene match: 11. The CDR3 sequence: CASSYQSEGADAFF. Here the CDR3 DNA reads TGTGCCAGCAGTTACCAGTCCGAGGGGGCGGACGCTTTCTTT.

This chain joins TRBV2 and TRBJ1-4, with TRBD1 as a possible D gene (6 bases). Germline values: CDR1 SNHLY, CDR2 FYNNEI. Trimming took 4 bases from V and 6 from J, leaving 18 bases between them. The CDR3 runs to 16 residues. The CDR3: CASSGLGGAAHEKLFF. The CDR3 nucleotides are TGTGCCAGCAGTGGCCTCGGGGGGGCTGCACATGAAAAACTGTTTTTT.

DNA of the CDR3: TGTGCCAGCAGCCAATGGGGGGATCCTGAAGCTTTCTTT. This gives the protein CASSQWGDPEAFF. The chain joins TRBV14 to TRBJ1-1, with D possibly matching TRBD1 (5 bases). Germline V gene sequence: CDR1 SGHDN, CDR2 FVKESK. Trimming removed 2 bases at V and 6 bases at J, with 10 bases between. This CDR3 is built from 13 residues. The variable domain in full, with the rest retrieved from reference TRBV14 and TRBJ1-1, is EAGVTQFPSHSVIEKGQTVTLRCDPISGHDNLYWYRRVMGKEIKFLLHFVKESKQDESGMPNNRFLAERTGGTYSTLKVQPAELEDSGVYFCASSQWGDPEAFFGQGTRLTVV.